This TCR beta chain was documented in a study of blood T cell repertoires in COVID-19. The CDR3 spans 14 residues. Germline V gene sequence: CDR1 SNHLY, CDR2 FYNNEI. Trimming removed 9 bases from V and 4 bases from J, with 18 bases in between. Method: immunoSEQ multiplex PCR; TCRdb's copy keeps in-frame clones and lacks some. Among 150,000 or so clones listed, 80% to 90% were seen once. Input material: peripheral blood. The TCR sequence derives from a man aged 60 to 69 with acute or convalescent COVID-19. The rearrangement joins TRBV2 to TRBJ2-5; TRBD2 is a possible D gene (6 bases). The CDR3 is CASGDGAEGETQYF. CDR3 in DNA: TGTGCCAGTGGCGACGGGGCGGAGGGAGAGACCCAGTACTTC.